This TCR beta chain came from a study of metastatic and nonmetastatic thyroid tumors. Study context: Malignant and benign thyroid patients had repertoires compared in peripheral blood and tumor or nodule tissue. Overall study findings and caveats: It was reported that TCR beta diversity was significantly higher in malignant thyroid tumors than benign nodules, in blood and tumor.

None of the patients had undergone any treatment ahead of thyroid surgery. V was pared by 0 bases and J by 7 bases, with 8 bases of the junction left unmatched. Germline V gene data show CDR1 as SGHRS and CDR2 as YFSETQ. The CDR3 has 16 amino acids. The table lists this clone with a few counts. What it binds is unknown. Original processing notes: Differences in CDR3 between clinicopathological groups were drawn on to build a classifier intended to discriminate distant-metastatic papillary thyroid cancer patients. TCRdb reprocessed the PCR reads via MiXCR. The authors' filters were not applied to this entry. Among 14,000 to 15,000 clones listed, 23% were seen once.

The source of this sequence is a female donor with papillary thyroid cancer or a benign thyroid nodule (not recorded which). Some clones in this sample may be carry-over from other donors' samples. Specimen: tumor tissue. V is TRBV5-1 and J is TRBJ2-1; 9 nucleotides align to TRBD1. CDR3 residues: CASSLEQGARSNEQFF. The CDR3 DNA reads as TGCGCCAGCAGCTTGGAACAGGGGGCTAGGTCGAATGAGCAGTTCTTC. The variable domain in full, completed from reference TRBV5-1 and TRBJ2-1, reads KAGVTQTPRYLIKTRGQQVTLSCSPISGHRSVSWYQQTPGQGLQFLFEYFSETQRNKGNFPGRFSGRQFSNSRSEMNVSTLELGDSALYLCASSLEQGARSNEQFFGPGTRLTVL.